One and the same sample provided the 18 T cell receptor beta chains below, sequenced in a study of blood T cell repertoires in COVID-19. TCRdb's copy holds only in-frame clones and misses some; the assay was immunoSEQ multiplex PCR. This sample has some 120,000 clones, with around nine tenths found just once. The sequenced sample consisted of peripheral blood. These TCRs come from a man aged 45-65 years with COVID-19, enrolled during active disease.

This clone was seen a handful of times. The chain combines TRBV7-9 with TRBJ2-2, with 12 bases identical to TRBD2. The V gene's germline CDR1 is SEHNR and CDR2 FQNEAQ (reference sequence). Germline trimming cut 2 bases from V and 5 bases from J; bases unmatched to any gene: 9. CDR3 length: 18 residues. This chain's CDR3 is CASSLRGLAGGRTGELFF. The CDR3 DNA sequence: TGTGCCAGCAGCTTACGGGGGCTAGCGGGAGGGCGGACCGGGGAGCTGTTTTTT.

The chain carries TRBV30 and TRBJ2-1; TRBD2 is a possible D gene (6 bases). Germline lookup yields CDR1 GTSNPN and CDR2 SVGIG (reference sequence). The CDR3 covers 13 residues. The V gene lost 0 bases and the J gene lost 10 bases, with 13 bases spanning the gap. This CDR3 reads CAWSVDGSGEQFF. DNA for the CDR3: TGTGCCTGGAGTGTCGACGGGAGCGGCGAGCAGTTCTTC.

The CDR3 DNA is TGCGCCAGCAGCGCACAGGCGAGCTCCTACAATGAGCAGTTCTTC. Translation: CASSAQASSYNEQFF. The chain recombines TRBV5-1 with TRBJ2-1; D is perhaps TRBD1 (5 bases). The CDR3 has 15 amino acids. Trimming shortened V by 4 bases and J by 0 bases, and 11 bases separated the two germline ends. Germline V gene data show CDR1 as SGHRS and CDR2 as YFSETQ.

V gene TRBV5-1 combines with J gene TRBJ2-1, with 7 nucleotides matching TRBD2. The germline V gene has CDR1 SGHRS and CDR2 YFSETQ. Germline trimming cut 2 bases from V and 3 bases from J; bases unmatched to any gene: 8. This CDR3 contains 16 residues. CDR3 bases: TGCGCCAGCAGCTTACCGACGACTAGCATCTACAATGAGCAGTTCTTC. Encoded protein: CASSLPTTSIYNEQFF. The entire variable domain, with the rest obtained from reference TRBV5-1 and TRBJ2-1, is as follows: KAGVTQTPRYLIKTRGQQVTLSCSPISGHRSVSWYQQTPGQGLQFLFEYFSETQRNKGNFPGRFSGRQFSNSRSEMNVSTLELGDSALYLCASSLPTTSIYNEQFFGPGTRLTVL.

This clone was seen more than once but under ten times. The chain uses TRBV19 and TRBJ1-6, with D maybe TRBD1 (6 bases). Germline CDR1 is LNHDA and CDR2 is SQIVND (reference sequence). Between the trimmed V and J ends, which lost 4 bases and 4 bases, there was a span of 11 bases. The length of the CDR3 is 15 residues. The CDR3 DNA is TGTGCCAGTAGTACGGACAGTTGGTATAATTCACCCCTCCACTTT. Protein sequence: CASSTDSWYNSPLHF. Drawing the rest from reference TRBV19 and TRBJ1-6, the complete variable domain is DGGITQSPKYLFRKEGQNVTLSCEQNLNHDAMYWYRQDPGQGLRLIYYSQIVNDFQKGDIAEGYSVSREKKESFPLTVTSAQKNPTAFYLCASSTDSWYNSPLHFGNGTRLTVT.

The rearrangement uses TRBV5-1 and TRBJ2-7, with 9 bases that match TRBD2. The CDR3 has 15 residues. J lost 4 bases, V lost 0 bases, and 5 bases had no gene match. Germline loops: CDR1 SGHRS, CDR2 YFSETQ. This CDR3 is CASSLGLAGPYEQYF. The CDR3 DNA reads as TGCGCCAGCAGCTTGGGGCTAGCGGGACCGTACGAGCAGTACTTC.

This clone was counted between two and nine times. Other DNA sequences in the sample encode the same CDR3. CDR3 sequence (DNA): TGTGCCAGCAGGAGAGGACAGGGGCCTGAAGCTTTCTTT. Protein: CASRRGQGPEAFF. V usage is TRBV2 and J usage is TRBJ1-1; TRBD1 aligns across 9 bases. Trimming cost V 6 bases and J 6 bases; bases outside gene matches: 5. Germline V gene data show CDR1 as SNHLY and CDR2 as FYNNEI. The CDR3 extends over 13 amino acids.

This clone was recorded a few times. V gene TRBV7-2 combines with J gene TRBJ1-2, with 10 nucleotides matching TRBD1. CDR1 SGHTA and CDR2 FQGNSA come from the germline V gene. CDR3 size: 15 residues. V was clipped by 1 base and J by 2 bases; unmatched bases: 1. CDR3 nucleotide sequence: TGTGCCAGCAGCTTAGTGGGACAGGGGAACTATGGCTACACCTTC. Translated, it gives CASSLVGQGNYGYTF.

The V gene is TRBV18, the J gene TRBJ1-6, with D perhaps TRBD1 (5 bases). CDR1 and CDR2 from the germline V gene are KGHSH and LQKENI. Deletions cut 2 bases from V and 7 bases from J, with 15 bases between. This CDR3 has 16 amino acids. The CDR3 sequence is CASSPVSGIGNSPLHF. The CDR3 DNA follows: TGTGCCAGCTCACCAGTATCAGGGATTGGAAATTCACCCCTCCACTTT.

The chain is built from TRBV14 and TRBJ2-1; D ambiguous. Germline CDR1 SGHDN, CDR2 FVKESK. V lost 3 bases and J lost 0, with 6 bases in between. This CDR3 region has 14 residues. The CDR3 DNA reads as TGTGCCAGCAGCCACTATGGCTCCTACAATGAGCAGTTCTTC. It specifies CASSHYGSYNEQFF. The variable domain in full, completed from reference TRBV14 and TRBJ2-1, reads EAGVTQFPSHSVIEKGQTVTLRCDPISGHDNLYWYRRVMGKEIKFLLHFVKESKQDESGMPNNRFLAERTGGTYSTLKVQPAELEDSGVYFCASSHYGSYNEQFFGPGTRLTVL.

J is TRBJ2-3 and V is TRBV5-1; a weak D match, TRBD1 (5 bases). The V and J ends lost 0 bases and 0 bases respectively, with 8 bases between them. The length of the CDR3 is 15 residues. From germline, CDR1 is SGHRS and CDR2 YFSETQ. The CDR3 loop is CASSLVRGSTDTQYF. CDR3 sequence (DNA): TGCGCCAGCAGCTTGGTAAGGGGAAGCACAGATACGCAGTATTTT. Together with reference TRBV5-1 and TRBJ2-3, the CDR3 gives the full variable domain: KAGVTQTPRYLIKTRGQQVTLSCSPISGHRSVSWYQQTPGQGLQFLFEYFSETQRNKGNFPGRFSGRQFSNSRSEMNVSTLELGDSALYLCASSLVRGSTDTQYFGPGTRLTVL.

V gene TRBV2 combines with J gene TRBJ2-1; 12 bases align to TRBD2. The CDR3 covers 14 residues. The germline gives CDR1 SNHLY, CDR2 FYNNEI. V lost 6 bases, J lost 5 bases, and 2 bases stayed unmatched. The CDR3 sequence: CASRTSGGNNEQFF. CDR3 bases: TGTGCCAGCAGGACTAGCGGGGGAAACAATGAGCAGTTCTTC. The complete variable domain, with remaining parts taken from reference TRBV2 and TRBJ2-1, reads EPEVTQTPSHQVTQMGQEVILRCVPISNHLYFYWYRQILGQKVEFLVSFYNNEISEKSEIFDDQFSVERPDGSNFTLKIRSTKLEDSAMYFCASRTSGGNNEQFFGPGTRLTVL.

The chain uses TRBV19 and TRBJ1-5; D uncertain. Germline-derived CDR1 and CDR2 are LNHDA and SQIVND (reference sequence). The CDR3 is 14 amino acids. Trimming took 3 bases from V and 0 from J, leaving 6 bases between them. The CDR3 sequence is CASSIQNSNQPQHF. CDR3 nucleotides: TGTGCCAGTAGTATTCAGAATAGCAATCAGCCCCAGCATTTT.

The chain employs TRBV9 and TRBJ1-6; D possibly corresponds to TRBD1 (6 bases). The CDR3 totals 14 residues. V was cut by 0 bases and J by 8 bases, with 9 bases left in between. Germline CDR1 and CDR2: SGDLS and YYNGEE. CDR3 region: CASSVDPGDSPLHF. Written as DNA, the CDR3 is TGTGCCAGCAGCGTAGATCCAGGGGATTCACCCCTCCACTTT.

The chain uses TRBV4-1 and TRBJ2-1, with 7 bases that match TRBD2. CDR1 MGHRA and CDR2 YSYEKL come from the germline V gene. The CDR3 contains 14 residues. The trim removed 1 base at V and 8 bases at J, leaving 5 bases unmatched. CDR3 sequence: CASSQGHTSDEQFF. In nucleotides, the CDR3 is TGCGCCAGCAGCCAAGGCCATACTAGCGATGAGCAGTTCTTC.

The chain joins TRBV9 to TRBJ2-5; 14 bases align to TRBD2. Trimming removed 2 bases from V and 5 bases from J; junction bases left unmatched: 5. In germline, CDR1 is SGDLS, CDR2 YYNGEE. The length of the CDR3 is 16 residues. The CDR3 DNA sequence: TGTGCCAGCAGCGTGGGGACTAGCGGGAGTTCGGAGACCCAGTACTTC. This encodes CASSVGTSGSSETQYF.

This chain uses TRBV7-2 with TRBJ1-2; D is unclear. The CDR3 totals 15 residues. Germline V lookup: CDR1 SGHTA, CDR2 FQGNSA. V was shortened by 1 base and J by 8 bases, with 17 bases between the two germline ends. The CDR3 here is CASSLERGRRFGYTF. The CDR3 DNA reads as TGTGCCAGCAGCTTAGAGCGGGGAAGAAGGTTCGGCTACACCTTC.

The genes are TRBV6-4 and TRBJ2-1, with a weak D call TRBD2 (5 bases). V lost 1 base, J lost 5 bases, and 15 bases lay in between. The CDR3 totals 16 residues. Per the germline V gene, CDR1 is MRHNA and CDR2 is SNTAGT. DNA for the CDR3: TGTGCCAGCAGTGACTTACCTTCGGGATCCCACAATGAGCAGTTCTTC. Amino acid sequence: CASSDLPSGSHNEQFF.